This entry lists 4 T cell receptor beta chains sequenced from one sample in a study of blood T cell repertoires in COVID-19. Clones were sequenced by immunoSEQ multiplex PCR, and TCRdb holds only the in-frame ones, with some missing. The sample lists about 80,000 clones, over 75% occurring once. The sample comprised peripheral blood. The receptor set was obtained from a man aged 80 or over with acute or convalescent COVID-19.

The rearrangement links TRBV6-5 to TRBJ2-7; TRBD1 matches 7 bases. This CDR3 contains 15 residues. V shed 5 bases and J 4 bases; nucleotides not matched to a gene: 11. Germline V gives CDR1 MNHEY, CDR2 SVGAGI. The CDR3 sequence: CASSRVPGQKYEQYF. The DNA of the CDR3 is TGTGCCAGCAGTCGGGTACCGGGACAGAAATACGAGCAGTACTTC.

This chain joins TRBV6-5 and TRBJ1-2; TRBD1 might be the D (5 bases). Between the trimmed V and J ends, which lost 3 bases and 0 bases, there was a span of 14 bases. The germline CDR1 and CDR2 sequences are MNHEY and SVGAGI. The CDR3 totals 16 residues. The CDR3 is CASSYKTVTANYGYTF. The DNA of the CDR3 is TGTGCCAGCAGTTATAAGACAGTGACAGCTAACTATGGCTACACCTTC.

This sequence joins TRBV5-5 and TRBJ1-4; tentative D call: TRBD1 (5 bases). The length of the CDR3 is 15 residues. V lost 0 bases, J lost 5 bases, and 11 bases lay in between. In germline, CDR1 is SGHKS, CDR2 YYEKEE (reference sequence). CDR3 loop: CASSLVEGRNEKLFF. CDR3 in DNA: TGTGCCAGCAGCTTGGTAGAGGGGAGGAATGAAAAACTGTTTTTT.

The V and J genes are TRBV19 and TRBJ2-3, with 9 bases aligning to TRBD2. J was trimmed by 0 bases and V by 6 bases; bases with no gene match: 4. The CDR3 length is 15 residues. Germline V CDR1 and CDR2: LNHDA, SQIVND (reference sequence). The CDR3 is CASRRTSVSTDTQYF. CDR3 nucleotide sequence: TGTGCCAGTAGGAGGACTAGCGTCAGCACAGATACGCAGTATTTT.